These T cell receptor beta chains were read from a single sample in a study of control samples from healthy donors and cancer patients. Assay: immunoSEQ multiplex PCR; the TCRdb copy retains only in-frame clones and omits some. The repertoire holds around 140,000 clones, with around 92% as singletons. The sequenced sample was blood. The source is a woman aged 45 to 65 in good health. The CDR3 runs from the conserved cysteine through the conserved F or W. The D gene is left open where the match is weak. Size is stated for part of the rows, as once, few or many counts, or as a class when the clone is expanded.

j_call | v_call | d_call | clone_size | cdr3_nt | cdr3_aa
TRBJ2-1 | TRBV15 | TRBD2 | NA | TGTGCCACCAGCAGAGGTAGCGGGGGGACTTCCTACAATGAGCAGTTCTTC | CATSRGSGGTSYNEQFF
TRBJ2-7 | TRBV10-3 | NA | NA | TGTGCCATCATGAAGGCGAACTCCTACGAGCAGTACTTC | CAIMKANSYEQYF
TRBJ1-1 | TRBV12-3/TRBV12-4 | TRBD1 | NA | TGTGCCAGCAGTTTAGCTCCGGGACAGGGGAACTTT | CASSLAPGQGNF
TRBJ2-7 | TRBV5-6 | NA | NA | TGTGCCAGCAGCTTTGGAGGCCGCGGCCTCGAGCAGTACTTC | CASSFGGRGLEQYF
TRBJ1-2 | TRBV12-3/TRBV12-4 | NA | once | TGTGCCAGCAGTCCACAGGGATACTATGGCTACACCTTC | CASSPQGYYGYTF
TRBJ2-7 | TRBV3-1/TRBV3-2 | TRBD2 | NA | TGTGCCAGCAGCCACCTATTGGGGGAGGGGTCCTACGAGCAGTACTTC | CASSHLLGEGSYEQYF
TRBJ2-7 | TRBV10-1 | TRBD1 | NA | TGCGCCAGCAGTGAGGGGGGACAGTCCTGGGAGCAGTACTTC | CASSEGGQSWEQYF
TRBJ1-1 | TRBV28 | NA | once | TGTGCCAGCAGTCAACCCTCAGAAGCTTTCTTT | CASSQPSEAFF
TRBJ2-3 | TRBV19 | TRBD2 | once | TGTGCCAGTAGTATAGGACTAGCGGGAACAGATACGCAGTATTTT | CASSIGLAGTDTQYF
TRBJ1-1 | TRBV2 | TRBD1 | NA | TGTGCCAGCAGTGAAGCAAGGACAGGGAACGCTGAAGCTTTCTTT | CASSEARTGNAEAFF
TRBJ1-2 | TRBV29-1 | NA | NA | TGCAGCGTTGATGGCCGCTATGGCTACACCTTC | CSVDGRYGYTF
TRBJ2-7 | TRBV5-4 | NA | NA | TGTGCCAGCAGCTTCGGAGGCAGCTCTTACGAGCAGTACTTC | CASSFGGSSYEQYF
TRBJ2-5 | TRBV2 | TRBD2 | NA | TGTGCCAGCAGTGAAACTAGCGGGGGTGCGGGAGAGACCCAGTACTTC | CASSETSGGAGETQYF
TRBJ2-7 | TRBV7-8 | NA | NA | TGTGCCAGCAGCCCAAACAGATACGAGCAGTACTTC | CASSPNRYEQYF
TRBJ1-2 | TRBV2 | TRBD1 | NA | TGTGCCAGCGTCGTCGGGACAGCTTATGGCTACACCTTC | CASVVGTAYGYTF
TRBJ2-3 | TRBV18 | TRBD2 | few | TGTGCCAGCTCACCACGTGCGGGAGGGAGCACAGATACGCAGTATTTT | CASSPRAGGSTDTQYF
TRBJ2-7 | TRBV18 | NA | NA | TGTGCCAGCTCACCACAGGGGGGAAGCTACGAGCAGTACTTC | CASSPQGGSYEQYF
TRBJ2-2 | TRBV28 | NA | NA | TGTGCCAGCAGGGCCCCGAACACCGGGGAGCTGTTTTTT | CASRAPNTGELFF
TRBJ1-2 | TRBV20-1 | TRBD1 | NA | TGCAGTGCTAGTACAGGGGGGTTGCATGGCTACACCTTC | CSASTGGLHGYTF
TRBJ1-2 | TRBV2 | NA | once | TGTGCCAGCAGGGGGGAGGGCAATGGCTACACCTTC | CASRGEGNGYTF
TRBJ1-4 | TRBV21-1 | NA | once | TGTGCCAGCCTAGTTCCCGGTGAAAAACTGTTTTTT | CASLVPGEKLFF
TRBJ1-2 | TRBV6-5 | NA | once | TGTGCCATGGGCACCCTAGGCTATGGCTACACCTTC | CAMGTLGYGYTF
TRBJ2-5 | TRBV3-1/TRBV3-2 | TRBD2 | NA | TGTGCCAGCAGCCAAGGTTTCGACGGGGGGGAGACCCAGTACTTC | CASSQGFDGGETQYF
TRBJ1-6 | TRBV19 | TRBD1 | NA | TGTGCCAGTAGGCAAGCGGGACAGGGAAATTCACCCCTCCACTTT | CASRQAGQGNSPLHF
TRBJ1-1 | TRBV28 | TRBD1 | NA | TGTGCCAGCAGTGACAGGGGTTGGAACACTGAAGCTTTCTTT | CASSDRGWNTEAFF
TRBJ1-3 | TRBV5-8 | TRBD1 | NA | TGTGCCAGCAGCCCGCCCGGGACAGGGGTGATCACTGGAAACACCATATATTTT | CASSPPGTGVITGNTIYF
TRBJ2-1 | TRBV19 | NA | NA | TGTGCCAGTAGTATTGGGACGGTCTCCTACAATGAGCAGTTCTTC | CASSIGTVSYNEQFF
TRBJ1-2 | TRBV21-1 | NA | once | TGTGCCAGCAGCACCCGACAGGGGTATCGGAGCTATGGCTACACCTTC | CASSTRQGYRSYGYTF
TRBJ1-4 | TRBV7-9 | TRBD1 | NA | TGTGCCAGCAGCTACAGACAGGGGCAGGCTAATGAAAAACTGTTTTTT | CASSYRQGQANEKLFF
TRBJ1-1 | TRBV11-3 | TRBD1 | NA | TGTGCCAGCAGTCGACAGGGCGACACTGAAGCTTTCTTT | CASSRQGDTEAFF
TRBJ1-2 | TRBV27 | NA | NA | TGTGCCAGCAGTTTAAGCCGATCGGGGGGGAATGGCTACACCTTC | CASSLSRSGGNGYTF